These 20 T cell receptor beta chains were sequenced from one sample in a study of CXCR3-negative and CXCR3-positive naive CD8 T cells. The study made its TRB cDNA libraries by 5' RACE, adding UMI labels. Following a re-call of the 5' RACE reads, TCRdb has one entry per CDR3 protein and lacks DNA. This repertoire comprises 75,000 to 95,000 distinct CDR3 sequences; its ten largest clones make up around 0.99%. The sample comprised naive CXCR3- CD8+ T cells from blood. Subset in this sample: CD45RO-CCR7+CD27+CD95- naive CD8+ T cells lacking CXCR3 (TNR3-). The receptors shown here come from a human donor in good health. Some clones in this sample may be carry-over from other donors' samples.

The chain employs TRBV3-1 and TRBJ2-3; TCRdb proposes TRBD2, but this gene call is untestable without DNA. From germline, CDR1 is LGHDT and CDR2 YNNKEL (reference sequence). The CDR3 runs 15 residues. The CDR3 sequence: CASSQVAGSTDTQYF.

The rearrangement links TRBV20-1 to TRBJ1-2. The length of the CDR3 is 14 residues. The germline V gene encodes CDR1 DFQATT and CDR2 SNEGSKA (reference sequence). This chain's CDR3 is CSARDWRETDGYTF.

The rearrangement uses TRBV29-1 and TRBJ2-7; there is no DNA to check the TCRdb D call of TRBD1. The CDR3 is 13 amino acids. Germline-derived CDR1 and CDR2 are SQVTM and ANQGSEA. CDR3 in amino acids: CSSLDSSSYEQYF.

The chain links TRBV6-5 to TRBJ1-3; TCRdb returns TRBD1, unconfirmable since there is no DNA. This CDR3 spans 14 amino acids. Germline V CDR1 and CDR2: MNHEY, SVGAGI. CDR3 in amino acids: CASSLGQGRNTIYF.

The chain uses TRBV7-9 and TRBJ2-3. This CDR3 has 16 residues. CDR1 and CDR2 from the germline V gene are SEHNR and FQNEAQ (reference sequence). Here the CDR3 reads CASSLVEISFTDTQYF. The variable domain in full, with the rest retrieved from reference TRBV7-9 and TRBJ2-3, is DTGVSQNPRHKITKRGQNVTFRCDPISEHNRLYWYRQTLGQGPEFLTYFQNEAQLEKSRLLSDRFSAERPKGSFSTLEIQRTEQGDSAMYLCASSLVEISFTDTQYFGPGTRLTVL.

The chain employs TRBV7-9 and TRBJ2-7; TCRdb selects TRBD1, and the lack of DNA leaves this call unchecked. This CDR3 is built from 13 residues. Germline V gives CDR1 SEHNR, CDR2 FQNEAQ (reference sequence). The CDR3: CASEDRLRDEQYF.

The gene calls are TRBV3-1 and TRBJ2-1. In germline, CDR1 is LGHDT, CDR2 YNNKEL (reference sequence). The CDR3 extends over 12 amino acids. CDR3 residues: CASSQLTYEQFF.

This chain joins TRBV6-5 and TRBJ2-1; TCRdb's D gene call, TRBD1, goes unchecked for lack of DNA. Per the germline V gene, CDR1 is MNHEY and CDR2 is SVGAGI. This CDR3 is 15 amino acids long. The CDR3 sequence is CASGGGTGPYNEQFF.

The chain combines TRBV24-1 with TRBJ2-5; TCRdb reports TRBD1, a call that lacks DNA to check it against. CDR1 is KGHDR, CDR2 SFDVKD, per germline. The CDR3 has 17 amino acids. CDR3 sequence reads: CATSDPTSAQGEETQYF.

V gene TRBV4-3 combines with J gene TRBJ1-1; the TCRdb call, TRBD1, lacks DNA for checking. Germline V gene lookup returns CDR1 LGHNA and CDR2 YSLEER. The CDR3 extends over 17 amino acids. CDR3 sequence reads: CASSHLHRQGVNTEAFF.

V usage is TRBV7-3 and J usage is TRBJ2-3; TCRdb picks TRBD2, but there is no DNA to check that call. CDR1 and CDR2 (germline): SGHTA, FQGTGA. The CDR3 is 16 residues long. The CDR3 is CASSLSGGLGTDTQYF.

V gene TRBV7-9 combines with J gene TRBJ2-5; the D call from TCRdb, TRBD1, cannot be confirmed without DNA. The germline V gene encodes CDR1 SEHNR and CDR2 FQNEAQ (reference sequence). The length of the CDR3 is 15 residues. CDR3 loop: CASSLTGSTKETQYF.

V is TRBV5-6 and J is TRBJ2-1; TCRdb lists TRBD1, though no DNA is available to test this call. CDR1 and CDR2 (germline): SGHDT, YYEEEE. The CDR3 length is 15 residues. The CDR3 loop is CASSAERGMGVEQFF.

The V call is TRBV14, the J call TRBJ2-5. The germline CDR1 and CDR2 sequences are SGHDN and FVKESK. This CDR3 has 13 residues. CDR3 loop: CASSQGPWETQYF.

The CDR3 region is CASSTRTGGTEAFF. The chain carries TRBV6-1 and TRBJ1-1; lacking DNA, the TRBD1 call made by TCRdb goes unchecked. Germline assignment: CDR1 MNHNS and CDR2 SASEGT. The CDR3 length is 14 residues.

This rearrangement joins TRBV19 to TRBJ1-5. CDR1 and CDR2 from the germline V gene are LNHDA and SQIVND (reference sequence). The CDR3 length is 13 residues. CDR3 protein: CASSPGLGGPQHF.

The J gene is TRBJ1-1, the V gene TRBV14; absent DNA, TCRdb's TRBD1 call cannot be checked. The CDR3 spans 16 residues. Germline lookup yields CDR1 SGHDN and CDR2 FVKESK. The CDR3 loop reads CASSQELNSGTAEAFF.

The chain's CDR3 is CASSYSSGLNTEAFF. The chain recombines TRBV6-2 or TRBV6-3 with TRBJ1-1; TCRdb returns TRBD1, unconfirmable since there is no DNA. Germline CDR1 reads MNHEY; CDR2 reads SVGEGT. The CDR3 covers 15 residues.

J is TRBJ2-1 and V is TRBV20-1; the TCRdb D gene call, TRBD2, has no DNA to confirm it. The V gene's germline CDR1 is DFQATT and CDR2 SNEGSKA (reference sequence). CDR3 length: 15 amino acids. CDR3: CSARDLTGGPNEQFF.

This chain joins TRBV28 and TRBJ1-5. CDR3 length: 18 residues. Germline V lookup: CDR1 MDHEN, CDR2 SYDVKM. CDR3 in amino acids: CASSLRAGRGPSNQPQHF.